This T cell receptor beta chain was retrieved from a study of blood T cell repertoires in COVID-19. Overall study context: PBMCs, B-cell-depleted T cells, or T cells were the source of the cDNA or gDNA that made up the material.

Recruitment covered roughly 24 US areas and drew participants whose ages spanned roughly 18 to 95 years. Clinical history reported by participants formed the basis on which cohorts were assigned. Per the authors' pipeline: Amplified reference gene primers provided the basis for estimating nucleated cell counts. Data came from immunoSEQ multiplex PCR; TCRdb stores just in-frame clones and leaves some out. V and J calls and clone size are given by that table; D and trimming were obtained from the DNA. This table holds 250,000 to 350,000 clones, approximately 83% found once. The CDR3 is 15 residues long. V dropped 5 bases and J dropped 10; count of bases not matched to a gene: 8. Germline loops: CDR1 MNHEY, CDR2 SMNVEV (reference sequence).

The V call is TRBV27, the J call TRBJ2-1, with 13 bases fitting TRBD2. The specimen sequenced was PBMCs or T cells enriched from blood (not recorded which). The TCR comes from a young woman who had recovered from COVID-19. This CDR3 is CASSPTSGGAGEQFF. The CDR3, as DNA: TGTGCCAGCAGTCCAACTAGCGGGGGGGCTGGGGAGCAGTTCTTC.